Listed below are T cell receptor beta chains from one sample, sequenced in a study of T cell repertoires in cytomegalovirus infection. No antigens are known for them. In TCRdb, the reads were re-called with MiXCR into one record per CDR3 protein. This sample carries about 270,000 distinct CDR3 sequences, 20% to 25% of them seen once, and the ten largest clones take approximately 19%. This sample comprised cultured PBMCs, obtained from culture after CMV antigen stimulation. The source is a human donor in good health (CMV status not recorded). Some clones in this sample may be carry-over from other donors' samples. Each CDR3 is given without its conserved first and last residue. The order of the fields is J gene, D gene, V gene, CDR3 protein. A D gene is named only where the DNA matches it firmly.

TRBJ1-1,NA,TRBV12-5,ASEQGEAF
TRBJ2-3,NA,TRBV7-2,ASSSSLATSTDTQY
TRBJ2-1,NA,TRBV7-2,ASSFRGLAMNNEQF
TRBJ1-2,NA,TRBV5-6,ASSFREPGYT
TRBJ1-2,TRBD1,TRBV6-2/TRBV6-3,ASSYDDRGVVNDYGYT
TRBJ1-2,TRBD1,TRBV6-6,ASSYTATDRVGGYT
TRBJ2-7,TRBD1,TRBV7-2,ASSFQRTGGAYEQY
TRBJ1-6,NA,TRBV19,ASKGGRYNSPLH
TRBJ2-5,NA,TRBV7-9,ASTLSGSQETQY
TRBJ2-3,NA,TRBV7-2,ASSRPGGSTDTQY
TRBJ1-1,NA,TRBV7-8,ASSLGGGAF
TRBJ2-7,NA,TRBV6-2/TRBV6-3,ASSAHSGTYEQY
TRBJ2-4,NA,TRBV28,ASSLVGNIQY
TRBJ2-1,NA,TRBV29-1,SVELLAKDNEQF
TRBJ1-2,NA,TRBV20-1,SARAVGRGKGYGYT
TRBJ2-7,NA,TRBV10-3,AISESIQGYEQY
TRBJ2-7,TRBD2,TRBV11-2,ASSLGLLAGSYEQY
TRBJ2-7,NA,TRBV19,ASSNSPGLNHEQY
TRBJ1-4,NA,TRBV6-5,ASGLAGYNEKLF
TRBJ1-2,TRBD1,TRBV12-3/TRBV12-4,ASSSSERTGPHYGYT
TRBJ1-6,NA,TRBV10-3,AISNRAVAYNSPLH
TRBJ1-1,NA,TRBV27,ASATGTLNTEAF
TRBJ2-1,TRBD2,TRBV24-1,ATSDLKVVASGRILTNEQF
TRBJ1-2,NA,TRBV19,ASSARDNLNYGYT
TRBJ2-1,NA,TRBV7-2,ASSLSFGMGNEQF